Below are 26 T cell receptor beta chains sequenced from a single sample in a study of B cell selection in AIRE deficiency. The data were produced by immunoSEQ multiplex PCR, yet TCRdb's version contains in-frame clones alone and is incomplete. This table has 20,000 to 25,000 clones, about 96% appearing once. Conventional CD4 T cells were sorted as CD4+CD127+ cells. Sample: CD4+CD127+ conventional T cells sorted from PBMCs. Source of these receptors: a human donor in good health.

The genes are TRBV6-1 and TRBJ1-1; D gene ambiguous. The germline V and J ends were trimmed by 5 bases and 1 base, with 8 bases remaining between them. This CDR3 is built from 13 residues. Per germline, CDR1 MNHNS and CDR2 SASEGT. The CDR3 spells CASSLRENTEAFF. The CDR3 nucleotides read TGTGCCAGCAGTCTCCGGGAGAACACTGAAGCTTTCTTT.

The gene calls are TRBV30 and TRBJ2-7; 10 bases fit TRBD1. Germline lookup yields CDR1 GTSNPN and CDR2 SVGIG (reference sequence). The CDR3 has 16 amino acids. Unmatched junction bases numbered 10, after V lost 3 bases and J lost 2 bases. CDR3 sequence reads: CAWSALPGQGTYEQYF. The CDR3 DNA is TGTGCCTGGAGCGCACTTCCGGGACAGGGGACCTACGAGCAGTACTTC.

The CDR3 sequence is CASSPQANYGYTF. CDR3 sequence (DNA): TGTGCCAGCAGCCCTCAGGCTAACTATGGCTACACCTTC. The V gene is TRBV5-6, the J gene TRBJ1-2; D is uncertain. Germline values: CDR1 SGHDT, CDR2 YYEEEE. The CDR3 loop spans 13 amino acids. The V end was cut by 4 bases, the J end by 0 bases, with 7 bases between.

V usage is TRBV5-1 and J usage is TRBJ2-2; 8 bases line up with TRBD1. V gave up 6 bases and J gave up 0 bases; unmatched junction bases: 7. The CDR3 length is 16 residues. CDR1 is SGHRS and CDR2 is YFSETQ in the germline V gene. For the CDR3, the DNA is TGCGCCAGCACCTCAGGGGGCAATGCGAACACCGGGGAGCTGTTTTTT. Translated, it gives CASTSGGNANTGELFF.

The chain carries TRBV11-2 and TRBJ2-7; D is ambiguous. This CDR3 comprises 12 residues. CDR1 and CDR2 (germline): SGHAT, FQNNGV. Between the trimmed V and J ends, which lost 0 bases and 7 bases, there was a span of 7 bases. This chain's CDR3 is CASSLDATEQYF. The DNA of the CDR3 is TGTGCCAGCAGCTTAGACGCTACGGAGCAGTACTTC.

The genes are TRBV6-9 and TRBJ1-3; D remains unclear. V was pared by 6 bases and J by 4 bases, with 10 bases between. Germline values: CDR1 MNHGY, CDR2 SVAAGI. The CDR3 consists of 13 residues. CDR3 protein: CASRKRGGNTIYF. CDR3 coding DNA: TGTGCCAGCAGGAAGAGAGGGGGAAACACCATATATTTT.

The genes are TRBV5-1 and TRBJ1-2, with D possibly being TRBD1 (5 bases). This CDR3 contains 14 residues. Trimming stripped 3 bases from V and 8 bases from J, with 17 bases between. In germline, CDR1 is SGHRS, CDR2 YFSETQ. The CDR3 DNA follows: TGCGCCAGCAGCTCTGGTGGCGACGGGGCGGGCTACACCTTC. Translating gives CASSSGGDGAGYTF.

The rearrangement joins TRBV11-2 to TRBJ1-4, with D hard to call. V was cut by 1 base and J by 8 bases, with 20 bases left in between. The CDR3 has 17 amino acids. Germline lookup yields CDR1 SGHAT and CDR2 FQNNGV. This CDR3 is CASSLGYLGSRGEKLFF. In DNA form, the CDR3 reads TGTGCCAGCAGCTTAGGTTATTTGGGATCCAGAGGAGAAAAACTGTTTTTT.

The V call is TRBV28, the J call TRBJ2-7; D not resolved. Germline CDR1 and CDR2: MDHEN and SYDVKM. The CDR3 contains 14 residues. V shed 4 bases and J shed 3 bases, with 13 bases lying between them. The chain's CDR3 is CASSSNIKFYEQYF. The CDR3 bases are TGTGCCAGCAGTTCCAATATCAAGTTCTACGAGCAGTACTTC. Using reference TRBV28 and TRBJ2-7 for the parts outside the CDR3, the full variable domain is DVKVTQSSRYLVKRTGEKVFLECVQDMDHENMFWYRQDPGLGLRLIYFSYDVKMKEKGDIPEGYSVSREKKERFSLILESASTNQTSMYLCASSSNIKFYEQYFGPGTRLTVT.

About this clone: An end of the junction differs from the germline gene, which may be a read error. The chain combines TRBV7-3 with TRBJ2-7; TRBD2 aligns across 7 bases. Germline CDR1 SGHTA, CDR2 FQGTGA. CDR3 length equals 12 residues. The CDR3 coding sequence is TGTGCCAGCAGCGGACCTGGGACTATACTCAACTTC. This sequence encodes CASSGPGTILNF.

The chain uses TRBV11-2 and TRBJ2-7; D may be TRBD1 (5 bases). Trimming removed 0 bases from V and 4 bases from J, with 7 bases in between. CDR1 and CDR2 (germline): SGHAT, FQNNGV. The CDR3 consists of 13 residues. The CDR3 region has the DNA TGTGCCAGCAGCTTAGATGGGGCATACGAGCAGTACTTC. As protein: CASSLDGAYEQYF.

The chain is built from TRBV29-1 and TRBJ1-5; TRBD1 might be the D (5 bases). Germline CDR1 and CDR2: SQVTM and ANQGSEA. The length of the CDR3 is 13 residues. Trimming took off 7 bases at V and 10 bases at J, with 20 bases between the two ends. CDR3 sequence reads: CSALHSTGGPQHF. The DNA of the CDR3 is TGCAGCGCATTACACTCCACGGGGGGACCCCAGCATTTT.

The chain links TRBV6-5 to TRBJ2-7, with a weak D call TRBD2 (6 bases). Germline V gene sequence: CDR1 MNHEY, CDR2 SVGAGI. The V end was cut by 6 bases, the J end by 6 bases, with 15 bases between. The CDR3 consists of 13 residues. The CDR3 nucleotides are TGTGCCAGCAGCCCCCCGGGGGTGGGCGAGCAGTACTTC. This codes for CASSPPGVGEQYF.

The rearrangement links TRBV9 to TRBJ2-5, with D tentatively TRBD1 (5 bases). Germline CDR1 SGDLS, CDR2 YYNGEE. The CDR3 contains 15 residues. Trimming took 3 bases from V and 1 from J, leaving 13 bases between them. CDR3 protein: CASSGQGLIQETQYF. The CDR3 bases are TGTGCCAGCAGCGGGCAGGGCCTAATCCAAGAGACCCAGTACTTC.

This chain links TRBV4-1 with TRBJ2-3; unclear D gene. The V end lost 4 bases, the J end lost 1 base, and 6 bases lay between the germline ends. The CDR3 totals 13 residues. Germline V gene data show CDR1 as MGHRA and CDR2 as YSYEKL. The CDR3 region has the DNA TGCGCCAGCAGCCGTCCAGGCACAGATACGCAGTATTTT. Translation gives CASSRPGTDTQYF.

The chain carries TRBV2 and TRBJ1-1; D call uncertain. The CDR3 extends over 14 amino acids. Trimming shortened V by 8 bases and J by 1 base, and 14 bases separated the two germline ends. Looked up from germline, CDR1 is SNHLY and CDR2 is FYNNEI. The CDR3 sequence is CASLQTAENTEAFF. The CDR3 coding sequence is TGTGCCAGCCTCCAAACCGCCGAGAACACTGAAGCTTTCTTT.

V and J are TRBV5-6 and TRBJ1-2; 7 bases map to TRBD1. CDR1 and CDR2 from the germline V gene are SGHDT and YYEEEE. Trimming removed 3 bases from V and 6 bases from J; junction bases left unmatched: 5. There are 13 residues in the CDR3. CDR3 sequence (DNA): TGTGCCAGCAGCTCGACAGGGCGGGATGGCTACACCTTC. Translating gives CASSSTGRDGYTF.

DNA for the CDR3: TGCGCCAGCAGTGAGCGGGGTACAGATACGCAGTATTTT. As protein: CASSERGTDTQYF. The chain links TRBV10-1 to TRBJ2-3; D is perhaps TRBD2 (5 bases). Trimming removed 2 bases at V and 3 bases at J, with 6 bases between. The CDR3 is 13 amino acids. CDR1 is WNHNN, CDR2 SYGVQD, per germline (reference sequence).

J is TRBJ2-1 and V is TRBV4-2; 9 bases are shared with TRBD2. CDR1 is LGHNA and CDR2 is YNFKEQ in the germline V gene. The CDR3 contains 15 residues. The junction had 8 bases not matched to a gene; V was cut back by 3 bases and J by 8 bases. CDR3 in DNA: TGTGCCAGCAGCCAGATAGCGGGAGAATACTATGAGCAGTTCTTC. Residues: CASSQIAGEYYEQFF.

J is TRBJ1-3 and V is TRBV7-7, with D possibly TRBD1 on 5 matching bases. The CDR3 is 15 residues long. V lost 5 bases and J 0 bases, leaving 11 bases between the germline ends. Germline V gene data show CDR1 as SSHAT and CDR2 as FNYEAQ (reference sequence). CDR3: CASSPAQGSGNTIYF. Here the CDR3 DNA reads TGTGCCAGCAGCCCAGCCCAGGGCTCTGGAAACACCATATATTTT.

The V and J genes are TRBV11-2 and TRBJ1-1; D gene unclear. V was pared by 1 base and J by 3 bases, with 9 bases between. This CDR3 region has 14 residues. Germline loops: CDR1 SGHAT, CDR2 FQNNGV. CDR3 DNA sequence: TGTGCCAGCAGCTTAGGCCTGAGGGACACTGAAGCTTTCTTT. Protein sequence: CASSLGLRDTEAFF.

The chain's CDR3 is CASSRWTGQISGNTIYF. The CDR3 DNA is TGTGCCAGCAGCCGCTGGACCGGACAGATCTCTGGAAACACCATATATTTT. The chain employs TRBV11-2 and TRBJ1-3; perhaps TRBD1 as D (6 bases). CDR1 SGHAT and CDR2 FQNNGV come from the germline V gene. The CDR3 has 17 residues. Trimming removed 5 bases from V and 0 bases from J, with 17 bases in between.

The V gene is TRBV30, the J gene TRBJ2-3; 10 bases fit TRBD2. Germline V lookup: CDR1 GTSNPN, CDR2 SVGIG (reference sequence). The trim removed 4 bases at V and 2 bases at J, leaving 6 bases unmatched. This CDR3 region has 15 residues. The DNA of the CDR3 is TGTGCCTGGACCTGGACTAGCGGCATCACAGATACGCAGTATTTT. Residues: CAWTWTSGITDTQYF.

V is TRBV28 and J is TRBJ1-5; possible D gene TRBD1, 5 bases. Trimming stripped 7 bases from V and 0 bases from J, with 10 bases between. CDR1 is MDHEN and CDR2 is SYDVKM in the germline V gene. This CDR3 contains 14 residues. CDR3 protein: CASTMGDSNQPQHF. The CDR3 DNA reads as TGTGCCAGCACCATGGGGGATAGCAATCAGCCCCAGCATTTT.

This chain uses TRBV18 with TRBJ2-1; D unclear. The CDR3 length is 11 residues. V gave up 3 bases and J gave up 8 bases, with 5 bases separating them. Germline loops: CDR1 KGHSH, CDR2 LQKENI. The CDR3 sequence is CASSPSYEQFF. Here the CDR3 DNA reads TGTGCCAGCTCACCTTCATATGAGCAGTTCTTC.

The chain has TRBV7-2 and TRBJ1-1, with D possibly TRBD1 on 5 matching bases. This CDR3 is 14 amino acids long. From germline, CDR1 is SGHTA and CDR2 FQGNSA. The V end lost 4 bases, the J end lost 0 bases, and 9 bases lay between the germline ends. The CDR3 reads CASSSLGVNTEAFF. The CDR3 region has the DNA TGTGCCAGCAGCTCCCTAGGGGTGAACACTGAAGCTTTCTTT. The whole variable domain, filled in from reference TRBV7-2 and TRBJ1-1, reads GAGVSQSPSNKVTEKGKDVELRCDPISGHTALYWYRQSLGQGLEFLIYFQGNSAPDKSGLPSDRFSAERTGGSVSTLTIQRTQQEDSAVYLCASSSLGVNTEAFFGQGTRLTVV.